A single sample gave rise to the 14 T cell receptor beta chains below, sequenced in a study of T cells in Graves' hyperthyroidism and ophthalmopathy. From RNA transcripts, TCR beta CDR3 regions were amplified. Researchers ran a first-round RT-PCR on the TCR CDR3 using the HTBI primer set. TCRdb called the multiplex PCR reads again in MiXCR, with one record for every CDR3 protein. The data contain 610,000 or so distinct CDR3 sequences, around 45% of them singletons. The sample consisted of peripheral blood or thyroid tissue (not recorded which). Every receptor here comes from a woman between 18 and 29 years old with Graves' hyperthyroidism.

V usage is TRBV7-8 and J usage is TRBJ2-3; possible D gene TRBD1, 6 bases. With 0 bases removed from V and 0 bases from J, the gap between germline ends came to 13 bases. The CDR3 length is 17 residues. Germline lookup yields CDR1 SGHVS and CDR2 FQNEAQ. CDR3 residues: CASSLAPSRGSTDTQYF. The CDR3 DNA reads TGTGCCAGCAGCTTAGCCCCTAGCAGGGGAAGCACAGATACGCAGTATTTT.

This clonotype was seen repeatedly, ten times or more. The chain recombines TRBV29-1 with TRBJ1-6; possibly TRBD1 for D (5 bases). CDR1 is SQVTM, CDR2 ANQGSEA, per germline. The V and J ends lost 4 bases and 4 bases respectively, with 8 bases between them. The CDR3 is made up of 13 amino acids. The CDR3 is CSVVDTYNSPLHF. CDR3 nucleotides: TGCAGCGTTGTGGACACATATAATTCACCCCTCCACTTT.

This clonotype came up many times. The chain uses TRBV2 and TRBJ1-2; TRBD1 aligns across 10 bases. This CDR3 has 13 residues. V lost 8 bases to trimming and J lost 4 bases; unmatched junction nucleotides: 4. Germline lookup yields CDR1 SNHLY and CDR2 FYNNEI. In DNA form, the CDR3 reads TGTGCCAGCCGGGGACAGGGGCCCTATGGCTACACCTTC. Residues: CASRGQGPYGYTF. The variable domain in full, completed from reference TRBV2 and TRBJ1-2, reads EPEVTQTPSHQVTQMGQEVILRCVPISNHLYFYWYRQILGQKVEFLVSFYNNEISEKSEIFDDQFSVERPDGSNFTLKIRSTKLEDSAMYFCASRGQGPYGYTFGSGTRLTVV.

Written as DNA, the CDR3 is TGCAGTGCTAGGTTCTTGGGGGCTGATGGCTACACCTTC. It yields the protein CSARFLGADGYTF. This rearrangement joins TRBV20-1 to TRBJ1-2; maybe TRBD1 (6 bases). Germline CDR1 and CDR2: DFQATT and SNEGSKA (reference sequence). CDR3 length: 13 amino acids. Deletions cut 3 bases from V and 6 bases from J, with 14 bases between.

The chain uses TRBV27 and TRBJ1-2; TRBD1 is a possible D gene (6 bases). Between the trimmed V and J ends, which lost 5 bases and 4 bases, there was a span of 11 bases. The CDR3 has 13 amino acids. CDR1 and CDR2 from the germline V gene are MNHEY and SMNVEV (reference sequence). CDR3 bases: TGTGCCAGCAGTCCGGCAGGGGCCTATGGCTACACCTTC. This sequence encodes CASSPAGAYGYTF.

At least ten counts were recorded for this clonotype. The rearrangement links TRBV6-1 to TRBJ2-2; tentatively, D is TRBD2 (5 bases). Trimming shortened V by 0 bases and J by 8 bases, and 19 bases separated the two germline ends. CDR1 is MNHNS, CDR2 SASEGT, per germline. The CDR3 spans 17 residues. CDR3 residues: CASSEASRRGPGGELFF. CDR3 sequence (DNA): TGTGCCAGCAGTGAAGCCTCTAGGCGAGGGCCGGGTGGGGAGCTGTTTTTT.

A note on this clonotype: This is likely a read error, given that the CDR3 carries no conserved phenylalanine or tryptophan at its end. The DNA is left out, because the CDR3 cannot be placed on it with certainty; the CDR3 is given as TCRdb lists it. The V and J genes are TRBV10-3 and TRBJ1-4. The CDR3 adds up to 9 amino acids, both ends counted. The germline V gene has CDR1 ENHRY and CDR2 SYGVKD. CDR3 loop: CAISEGLPS.

On this clonotype itself: An end of the junction does not agree with germline; a read error may underlie this. This chain joins TRBV2 and TRBJ2-7; 8 bases are a match to TRBD2. CDR3 size: 15 residues. Germline V gene data show CDR1 as SNHLY and CDR2 as FYNNEI. The chain's CDR3 is CSAPSSGTSSYEQYF. The CDR3 nucleotides are TGCAGTGCCCCGTCGAGCGGGACTAGCTCCTACGAGCAGTACTTC. Variable domain in full (rest from reference TRBV2 and TRBJ2-7): EPEVTQTPSHQVTQMGQEVILRCVPISNHLYFYWYRQILGQKVEFLVSFYNNEISEKSEIFDDQFSVERPDGSNFTLKIRSTKLEDSAMYFCSAPSSGTSSYEQYFGPGTRLTVT.

The rearrangement uses TRBV20-1 and TRBJ1-1; TRBD1 is a possible D gene (6 bases). The V end lost 6 bases, the J end lost 0 bases, and 14 bases lay between the germline ends. Per germline, CDR1 DFQATT and CDR2 SNEGSKA (reference sequence). The length of the CDR3 is 14 residues. As DNA, the CDR3 is TGCAGTGCCAGCAAGGACAGCATGAACACTGAAGCTTTCTTT. This translates into CSASKDSMNTEAFF.

The chain has TRBV29-1 and TRBJ2-7; D call uncertain. Germline V gives CDR1 SQVTM, CDR2 ANQGSEA. CDR3 size: 13 residues. V lost 4 bases to trimming and J lost 0 bases, with 10 bases between them. The CDR3 region is CSVVRANSYEQYF. In DNA, the CDR3 is TGCAGCGTTGTAAGAGCTAACTCCTACGAGCAGTACTTC.

This rearrangement joins TRBV2 to TRBJ2-7, with 12 bases that match TRBD2. The J call is uncertain, as TRBJ2-1 better fits the DNA end. From germline, CDR1 is SNHLY and CDR2 FYNNEI. CDR3 length: 17 amino acids. This CDR3 is CASSPPGGLAGGTEQFF. The CDR3 DNA reads TGTGCCAGCAGTCCCCCCGGAGGGCTAGCGGGAGGGACGGAGCAGTTCTTC.

Points on this clonotype: Being one base from a much bigger clone, this may be a read error. The rearrangement joins TRBV28 to TRBJ2-7; D is ambiguous. This CDR3 has 13 residues. CDR1 MDHEN and CDR2 SYDVKM come from the germline V gene. The CDR3 region has the DNA TGTGCCAGCAGTCCCCGACATACCTACAAGCAGTACTTC. The encoded protein is CASSPRHTYKQYF.

This clonotype was seen at least ten times. The chain couples TRBV12-3 or TRBV12-4 to TRBJ2-7; D could derive from TRBD1 or TRBD2 (5 bases each). V lost 6 bases and J lost 5, with 11 bases in between. This CDR3 has 12 amino acids. The CDR3 bases are TGTGCCAGCAGGCGAGGGGCAAACGAGCAGTACTTC. Encoded protein: CASRRGANEQYF.

In the case of this clonotype: The junction departs from the called germline gene at one end, perhaps through a read error. The J gene is TRBJ2-7, the V gene TRBV5-1; unclear D gene. The CDR3 loop spans 13 amino acids. From germline, CDR1 is SGHRS and CDR2 YFSETQ. The CDR3 coding sequence is TGCGCCAGCAGCTTCCGCGCAGTCTACGGGCAGTACTTC. This gives the protein CASSFRAVYGQYF.